This section outlines one T cell receptor (beta chain) sequence together with its context. After removal of 3 bases from V and 1 base from J, the junction contained 4 bases not matched to a gene. From germline, CDR1 is SGDLS and CDR2 YYNGEE. The CDR3 sequence is 15 residues long. The data derive from a study of T cell repertoires in ileal Crohn's disease. Study-level information: Thiopurines (about ten) or anti-TNF agents (roughly 18) were given postoperatively to about half.

Profiling relied on immunoSEQ multiplex PCR, and the TCRdb table lists in-frame clones only, not all of them. There are tens of thousands of clones in the sample; around 80% occur only once, and around 5.5% lies in the top ten. The V call is TRBV9, the J call TRBJ2-3; 8 bases match TRBD2. The receptor's source is an adult with Crohn's disease. The sequencing input was ileal tissue. CDR3: CASSAGGGGTDTQYF. In DNA form, the CDR3 reads TGTGCCAGCAGCGCCGGGGGGGGAGGCACAGATACGCAGTATTTT.